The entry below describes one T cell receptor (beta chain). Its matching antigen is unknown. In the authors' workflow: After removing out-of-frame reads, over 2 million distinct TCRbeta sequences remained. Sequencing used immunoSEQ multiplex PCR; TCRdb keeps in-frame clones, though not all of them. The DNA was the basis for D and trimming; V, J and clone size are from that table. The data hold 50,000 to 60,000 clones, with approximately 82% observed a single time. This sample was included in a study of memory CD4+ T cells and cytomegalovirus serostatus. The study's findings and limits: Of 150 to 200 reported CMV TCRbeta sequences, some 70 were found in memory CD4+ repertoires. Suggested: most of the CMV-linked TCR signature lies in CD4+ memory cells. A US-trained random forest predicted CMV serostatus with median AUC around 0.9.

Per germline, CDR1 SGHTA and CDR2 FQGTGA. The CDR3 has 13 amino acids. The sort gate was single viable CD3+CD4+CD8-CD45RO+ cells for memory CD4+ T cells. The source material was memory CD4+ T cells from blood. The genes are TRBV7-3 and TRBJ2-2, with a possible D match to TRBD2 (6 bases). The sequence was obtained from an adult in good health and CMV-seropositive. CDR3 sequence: CASTRGHTGELFF. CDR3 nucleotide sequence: TGTGCTTCGACTAGGGGTCACACCGGGGAGCTGTTTTTT.